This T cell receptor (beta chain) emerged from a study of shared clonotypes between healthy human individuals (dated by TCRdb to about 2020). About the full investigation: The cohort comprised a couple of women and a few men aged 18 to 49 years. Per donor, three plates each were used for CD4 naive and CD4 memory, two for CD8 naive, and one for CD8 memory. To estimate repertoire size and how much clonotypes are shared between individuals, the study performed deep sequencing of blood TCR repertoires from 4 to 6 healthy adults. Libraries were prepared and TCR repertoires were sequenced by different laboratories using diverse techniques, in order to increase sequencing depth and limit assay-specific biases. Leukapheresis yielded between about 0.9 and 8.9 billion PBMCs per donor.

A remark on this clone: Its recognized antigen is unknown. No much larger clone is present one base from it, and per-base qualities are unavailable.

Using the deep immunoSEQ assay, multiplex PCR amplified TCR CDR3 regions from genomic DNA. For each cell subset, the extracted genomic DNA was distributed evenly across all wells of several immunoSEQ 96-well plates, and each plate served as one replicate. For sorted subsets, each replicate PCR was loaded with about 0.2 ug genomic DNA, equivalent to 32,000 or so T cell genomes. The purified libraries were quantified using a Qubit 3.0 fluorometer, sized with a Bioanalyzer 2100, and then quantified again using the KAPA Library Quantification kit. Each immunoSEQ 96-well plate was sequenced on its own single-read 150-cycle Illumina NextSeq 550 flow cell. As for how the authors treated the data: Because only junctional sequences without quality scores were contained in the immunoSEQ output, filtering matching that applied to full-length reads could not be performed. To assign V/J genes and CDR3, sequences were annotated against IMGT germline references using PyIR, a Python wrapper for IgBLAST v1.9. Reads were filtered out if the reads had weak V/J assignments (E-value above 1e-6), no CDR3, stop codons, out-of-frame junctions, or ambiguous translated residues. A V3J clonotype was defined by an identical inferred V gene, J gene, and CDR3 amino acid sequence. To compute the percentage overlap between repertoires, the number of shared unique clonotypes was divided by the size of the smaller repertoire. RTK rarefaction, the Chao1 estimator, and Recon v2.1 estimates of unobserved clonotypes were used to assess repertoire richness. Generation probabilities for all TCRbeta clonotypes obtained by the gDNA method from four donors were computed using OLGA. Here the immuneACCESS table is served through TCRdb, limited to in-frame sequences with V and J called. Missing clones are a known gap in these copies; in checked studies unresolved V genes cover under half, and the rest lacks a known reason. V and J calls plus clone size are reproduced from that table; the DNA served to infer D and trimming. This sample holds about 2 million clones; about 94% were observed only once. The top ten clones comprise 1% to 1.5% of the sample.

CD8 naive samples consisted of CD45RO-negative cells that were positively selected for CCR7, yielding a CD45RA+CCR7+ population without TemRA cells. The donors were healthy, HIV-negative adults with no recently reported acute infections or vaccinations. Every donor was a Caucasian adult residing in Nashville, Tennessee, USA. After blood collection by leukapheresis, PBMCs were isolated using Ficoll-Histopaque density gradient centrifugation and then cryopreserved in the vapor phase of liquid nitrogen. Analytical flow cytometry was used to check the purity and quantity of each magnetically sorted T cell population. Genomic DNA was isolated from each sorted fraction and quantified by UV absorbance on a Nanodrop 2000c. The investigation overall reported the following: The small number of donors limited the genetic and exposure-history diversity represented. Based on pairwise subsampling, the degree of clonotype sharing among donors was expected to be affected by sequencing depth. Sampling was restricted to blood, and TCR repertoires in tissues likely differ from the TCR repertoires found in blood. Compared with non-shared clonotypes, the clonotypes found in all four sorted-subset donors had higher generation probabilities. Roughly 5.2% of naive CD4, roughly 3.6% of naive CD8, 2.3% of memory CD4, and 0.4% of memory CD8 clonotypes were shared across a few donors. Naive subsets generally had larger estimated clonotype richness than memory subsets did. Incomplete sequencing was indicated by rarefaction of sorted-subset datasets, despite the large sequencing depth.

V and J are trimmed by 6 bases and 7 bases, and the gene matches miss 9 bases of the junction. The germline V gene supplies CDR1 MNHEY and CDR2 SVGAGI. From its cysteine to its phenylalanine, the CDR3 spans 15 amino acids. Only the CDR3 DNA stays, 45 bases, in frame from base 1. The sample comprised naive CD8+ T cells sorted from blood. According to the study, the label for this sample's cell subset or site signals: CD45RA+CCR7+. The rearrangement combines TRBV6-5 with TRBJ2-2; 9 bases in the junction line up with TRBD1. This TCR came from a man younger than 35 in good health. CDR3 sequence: CASRPGTGFYGELFF. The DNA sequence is TGTGCCAGCAGACCCGGGACAGGGTTTTACGGGGAGCTGTTTTTT.